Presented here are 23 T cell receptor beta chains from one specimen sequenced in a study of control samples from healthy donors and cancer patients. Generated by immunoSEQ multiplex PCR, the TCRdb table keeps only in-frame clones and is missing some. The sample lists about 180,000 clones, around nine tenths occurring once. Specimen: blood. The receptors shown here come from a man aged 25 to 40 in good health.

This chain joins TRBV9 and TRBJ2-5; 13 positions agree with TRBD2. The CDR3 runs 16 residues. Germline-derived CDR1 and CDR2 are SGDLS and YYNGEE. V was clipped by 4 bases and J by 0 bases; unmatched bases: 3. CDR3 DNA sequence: TGTGCCAGCAGCCCGGGACTAGCGGGGTACCAAGAGACCCAGTACTTC. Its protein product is CASSPGLAGYQETQYF.

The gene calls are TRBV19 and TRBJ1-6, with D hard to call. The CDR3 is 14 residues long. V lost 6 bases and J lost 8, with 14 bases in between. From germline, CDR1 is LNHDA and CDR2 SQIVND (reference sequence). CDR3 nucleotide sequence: TGTGCCAGTAGCGAACCGACCCTGTATTCACCCCTCCACTTT. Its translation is CASSEPTLYSPLHF.

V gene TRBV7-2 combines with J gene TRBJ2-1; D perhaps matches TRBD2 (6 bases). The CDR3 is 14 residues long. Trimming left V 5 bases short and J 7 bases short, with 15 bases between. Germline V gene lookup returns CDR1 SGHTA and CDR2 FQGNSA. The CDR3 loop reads CASSRGVVKNEQFF. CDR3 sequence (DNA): TGTGCCAGCAGCCGCGGGGTCGTCAAGAATGAGCAGTTCTTC.

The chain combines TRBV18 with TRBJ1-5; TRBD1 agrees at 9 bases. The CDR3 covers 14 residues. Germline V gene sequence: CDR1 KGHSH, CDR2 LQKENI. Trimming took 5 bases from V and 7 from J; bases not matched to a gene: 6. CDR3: CASSDTGGGQPQHF. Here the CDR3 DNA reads TGTGCCAGCTCAGACACAGGGGGCGGGCAGCCCCAGCATTTT.

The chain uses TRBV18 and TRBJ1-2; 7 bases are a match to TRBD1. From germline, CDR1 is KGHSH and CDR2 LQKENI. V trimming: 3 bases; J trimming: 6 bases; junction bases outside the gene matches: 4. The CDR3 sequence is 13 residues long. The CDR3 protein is CASSPGQRNGYTF. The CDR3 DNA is TGTGCCAGCTCACCGGGACAGAGGAATGGCTACACCTTC.

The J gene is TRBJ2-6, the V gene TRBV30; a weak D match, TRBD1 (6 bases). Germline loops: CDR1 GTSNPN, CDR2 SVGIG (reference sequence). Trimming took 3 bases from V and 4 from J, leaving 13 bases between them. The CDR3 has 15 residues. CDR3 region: CAWSLGGYGANVLTF. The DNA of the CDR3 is TGTGCCTGGAGCCTAGGGGGTTACGGGGCCAACGTCCTGACTTTC.

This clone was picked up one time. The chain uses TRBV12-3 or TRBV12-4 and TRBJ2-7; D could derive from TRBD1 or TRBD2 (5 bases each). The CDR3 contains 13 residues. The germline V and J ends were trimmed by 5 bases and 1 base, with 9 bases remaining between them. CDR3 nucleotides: TGTGCCAGCAGTCTGGGACGTTCCTACGAGCAGTACTTC. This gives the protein CASSLGRSYEQYF.

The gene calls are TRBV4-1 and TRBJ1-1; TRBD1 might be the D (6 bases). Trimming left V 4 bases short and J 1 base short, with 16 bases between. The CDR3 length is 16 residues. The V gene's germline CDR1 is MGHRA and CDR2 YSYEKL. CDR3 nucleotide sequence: TGCGCCAGCAGCCCTTCGATGGTACAGGGGAACACTGAAGCTTTCTTT. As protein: CASSPSMVQGNTEAFF.

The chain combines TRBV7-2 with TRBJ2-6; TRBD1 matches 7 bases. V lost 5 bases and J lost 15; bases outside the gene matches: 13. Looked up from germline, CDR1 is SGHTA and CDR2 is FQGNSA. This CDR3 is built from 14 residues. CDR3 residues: CASSRTTGTPDLTF. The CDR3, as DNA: TGTGCCAGCAGCAGAACGACAGGGACGCCGGACCTGACTTTC.

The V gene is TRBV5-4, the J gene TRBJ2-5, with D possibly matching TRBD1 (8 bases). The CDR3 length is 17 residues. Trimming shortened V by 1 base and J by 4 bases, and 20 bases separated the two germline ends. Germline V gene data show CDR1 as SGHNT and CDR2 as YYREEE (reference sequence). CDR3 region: CASSLLAGGAGVETQYF. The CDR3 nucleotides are TGTGCCAGCAGCTTGTTGGCAGGGGGCGCGGGGGTAGAGACCCAGTACTTC.

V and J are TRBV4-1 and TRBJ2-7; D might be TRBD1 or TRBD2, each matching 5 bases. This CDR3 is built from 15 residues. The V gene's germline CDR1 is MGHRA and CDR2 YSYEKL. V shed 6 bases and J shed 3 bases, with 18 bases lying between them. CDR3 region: CASRSLPGTGYEQYF. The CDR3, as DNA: TGCGCCAGCAGAAGCCTCCCCGGGACGGGCTACGAGCAGTACTTC.

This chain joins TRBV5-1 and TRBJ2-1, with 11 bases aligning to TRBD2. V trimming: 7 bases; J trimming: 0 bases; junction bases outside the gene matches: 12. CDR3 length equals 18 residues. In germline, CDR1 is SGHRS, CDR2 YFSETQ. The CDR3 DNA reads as TGCGCCAGCCTATACACTAGCGGGGGCCGGAGCTCCTACAATGAGCAGTTCTTC. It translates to CASLYTSGGRSSYNEQFF.

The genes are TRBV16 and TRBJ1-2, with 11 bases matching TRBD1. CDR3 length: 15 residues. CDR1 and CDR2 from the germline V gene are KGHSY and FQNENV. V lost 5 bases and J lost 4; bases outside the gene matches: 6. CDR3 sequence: CASSSDRGRAYGYTF. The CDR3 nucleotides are TGTGCCAGCAGCTCGGACAGGGGGCGCGCCTATGGCTACACCTTC. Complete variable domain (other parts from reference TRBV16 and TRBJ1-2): GEEVAQTPKHLVRGEGQKAKLYCAPIKGHSYVFWYQQVLKNEFKFLISFQNENVFDETGMPKERFSAKCLPNSPCSLEIQATKLEDSAVYFCASSSDRGRAYGYTFGSGTRLTVV.

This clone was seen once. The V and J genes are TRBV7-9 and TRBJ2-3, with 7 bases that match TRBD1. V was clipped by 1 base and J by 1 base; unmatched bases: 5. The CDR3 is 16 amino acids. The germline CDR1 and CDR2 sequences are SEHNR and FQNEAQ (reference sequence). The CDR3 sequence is CASSLGGGQGTDTQYF. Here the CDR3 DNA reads TGTGCCAGCAGCTTAGGAGGAGGACAGGGCACAGATACGCAGTATTTT.

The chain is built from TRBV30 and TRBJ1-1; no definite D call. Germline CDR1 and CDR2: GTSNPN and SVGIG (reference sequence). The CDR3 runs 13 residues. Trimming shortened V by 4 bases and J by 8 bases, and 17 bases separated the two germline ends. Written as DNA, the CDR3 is TGTGCCTGGAATCCGGTGACGGAAAAAGAAGCTTTCTTT. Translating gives CAWNPVTEKEAFF.

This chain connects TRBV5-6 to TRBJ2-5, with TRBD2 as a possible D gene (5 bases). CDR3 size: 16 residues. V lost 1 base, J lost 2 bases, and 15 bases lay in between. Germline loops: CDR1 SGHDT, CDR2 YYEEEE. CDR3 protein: CASSLSASSIQETQYF. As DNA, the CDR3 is TGTGCCAGCAGCTTGTCGGCTAGCTCTATACAAGAGACCCAGTACTTC.

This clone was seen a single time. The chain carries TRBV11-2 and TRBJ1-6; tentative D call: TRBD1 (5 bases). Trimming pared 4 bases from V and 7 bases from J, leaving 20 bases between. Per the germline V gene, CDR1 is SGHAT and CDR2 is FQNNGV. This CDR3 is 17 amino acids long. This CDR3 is CASSYGHAGPGNSPLHF. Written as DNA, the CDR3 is TGTGCCAGCAGCTACGGACATGCCGGGCCCGGCAATTCACCCCTCCACTTT. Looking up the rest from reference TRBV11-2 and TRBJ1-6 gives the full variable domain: EAGVAQSPRYKIIEKRQSVAFWCNPISGHATLYWYQQILGQGPKLLIQFQNNGVVDDSQLPKDRFSAERLKGVDSTLKIQPAKLEDSAVYLCASSYGHAGPGNSPLHFGNGTRLTVT.

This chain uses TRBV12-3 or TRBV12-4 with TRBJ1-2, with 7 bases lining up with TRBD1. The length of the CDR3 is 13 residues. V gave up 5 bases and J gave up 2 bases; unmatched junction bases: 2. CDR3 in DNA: TGTGCCAGCAGTCCGGGACAGAACTATGGCTACACCTTC. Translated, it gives CASSPGQNYGYTF.

The CDR3 coding sequence is TGTGCCAGGGGGGCAGGGGGGAACACTGAAGCTTTCTTT. Residues: CARGAGGNTEAFF. This chain connects TRBV2 to TRBJ1-1; 7 bases match TRBD1. Germline V gives CDR1 SNHLY, CDR2 FYNNEI. This CDR3 has 13 residues. Germline trimming cut 9 bases from V and 1 base from J; bases unmatched to any gene: 5.

As DNA, the CDR3 is TGCGCCAGCAGCCAAGGGGCAGGGGTTACTGAAGCTTTCTTT. Translating gives CASSQGAGVTEAFF. The chain recombines TRBV4-1 with TRBJ1-1; possible D gene TRBD1, 6 bases. CDR1 is MGHRA and CDR2 is YSYEKL in the germline V gene. The CDR3 extends over 14 amino acids. The V end lost 1 base, the J end lost 5 bases, and 11 bases lay between the germline ends.

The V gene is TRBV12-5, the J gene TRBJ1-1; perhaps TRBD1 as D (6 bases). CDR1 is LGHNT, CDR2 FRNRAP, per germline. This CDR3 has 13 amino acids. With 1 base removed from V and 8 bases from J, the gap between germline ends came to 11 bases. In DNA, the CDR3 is TGTGCTAGTGGTTTGGCCACCGGGACAGAAGCTTTCTTT. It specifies CASGLATGTEAFF.

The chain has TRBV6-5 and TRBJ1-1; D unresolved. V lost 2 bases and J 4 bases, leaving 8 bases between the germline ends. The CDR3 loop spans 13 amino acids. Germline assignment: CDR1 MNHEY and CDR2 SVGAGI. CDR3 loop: CASSYGKGTEAFF. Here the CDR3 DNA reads TGTGCCAGCAGTTACGGGAAGGGCACTGAAGCTTTCTTT.

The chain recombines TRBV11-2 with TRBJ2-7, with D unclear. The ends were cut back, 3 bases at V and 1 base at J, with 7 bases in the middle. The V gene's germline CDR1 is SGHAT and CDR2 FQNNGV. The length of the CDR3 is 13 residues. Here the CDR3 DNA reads TGTGCCAGCAGCTTGCACAGTTCCTACGAGCAGTACTTC. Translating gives CASSLHSSYEQYF.